This entry features one T cell receptor beta chain sequence. The antigen remains unidentified. The record originates from a study of human T cells and chemical hapten exposure. Noted time point: patch test 2, 6 weeks after DPC sensitization. Regarding treatment: therapeutic diphenylcyclopropenone sensitization with weekly scalp DPC. Alopecia patients deemed DPC-suitable, aged 18 to 70, excluding pregnancy. MiXCR, run by TCRdb on the RACE reads, gives a single entry per CDR3 protein. The table has 65,000 to 90,000 distinct CDR3 sequences, about 6.6% seen once. The study's findings and limits: Having alopecia, donors may respond immunologically unlike healthy people. In the PT1 data, expanded TCR counts showed a positive correlation with patch test score.

The source of this sequence is a woman aged 25 to 45 with alopecia areata. Some clones in this sample may be carry-over from other donors' samples. Sequencing was performed on whole blood, taken in connection with sensitization to the hapten diphenylcyclopropenone (DPC).

CDR3 sequence: CASSYNGGTGNQPQHF. The CDR3 DNA is TGTGCCAGCAGTTACAACGGGGGCACGGGCAATCAGCCCCAGCATTTT. The chain is built from TRBV6-6 and TRBJ1-5, with D tentatively TRBD1 (6 bases). CDR1 is MNHNY, CDR2 SVGAGI, per germline (reference sequence). This CDR3 has 16 residues. The germline V and J ends were trimmed by 2 bases and 2 bases, with 13 bases remaining between them.